This T cell receptor beta chain was sequenced in a study of blood T cell repertoires in COVID-19. The overall study: The analysed material was cDNA or gDNA that came from T cells, B-cell-depleted T cells, or PBMCs.

How the authors handled the data: Estimates of nucleated cell counts were drawn from the amplification of reference gene primers. The protocol was immunoSEQ multiplex PCR, while the TCRdb copy is restricted to in-frame clones and leaves out a portion. That table is the source of V, J and clone size, and D and trimming were worked out from the DNA. The sample holds under 150,000 clones, just under 85% seen once. The V end lost 3 bases, the J end lost 0 bases, and 12 bases lay between the germline ends. The CDR3 is 16 residues long. In germline, CDR1 is SNHLY, CDR2 FYNNEI. In its sample, this clone was seen a few times. Cohort allocation depended upon clinical history that participants reported. In Cohort 3, a recovered donor had either two negative PCRs, clearance, or symptom resolution.

Sequencing was done on a sample of PBMCs or T cells enriched from blood (not recorded which). This TCR was recovered from a woman aged 40 to 49 who had recovered from COVID-19. This rearrangement joins TRBV2 to TRBJ1-3, with D uncertain. CDR3 nucleotides: TGTGCCAGCAGTGAGGGAGGGCAGCTCTCTGGAAACACCATATATTTT. It codes for CASSEGGQLSGNTIYF.